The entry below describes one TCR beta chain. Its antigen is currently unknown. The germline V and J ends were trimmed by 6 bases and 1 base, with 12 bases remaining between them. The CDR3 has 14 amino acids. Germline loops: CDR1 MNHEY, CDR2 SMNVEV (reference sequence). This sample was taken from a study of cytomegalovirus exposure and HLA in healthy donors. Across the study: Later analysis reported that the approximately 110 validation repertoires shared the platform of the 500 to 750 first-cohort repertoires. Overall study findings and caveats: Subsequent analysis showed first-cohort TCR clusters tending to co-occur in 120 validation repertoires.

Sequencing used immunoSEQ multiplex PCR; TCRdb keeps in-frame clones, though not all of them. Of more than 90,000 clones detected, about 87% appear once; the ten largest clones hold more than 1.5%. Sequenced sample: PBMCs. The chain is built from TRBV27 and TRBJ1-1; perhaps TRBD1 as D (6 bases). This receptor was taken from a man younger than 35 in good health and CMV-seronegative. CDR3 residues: CASRQVGGNTEAFF. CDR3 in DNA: TGTGCCAGCAGACAAGTAGGGGGGAACACTGAAGCTTTCTTT.